This T cell receptor beta chain was observed in a study of T cell clusters in autoimmune cytopenias. Across the whole study: A median age of around 60 years and mean of nearly 57 years characterized healthy donor controls. Study conclusions and caveats: No cluster-lack signature appeared between secondary cytopenia and chronic lymphocytic leukemia patients, apparently due to lymphoma masking. No experiment has yet validated the function of the T cell clusters defined in silico.

TRB was amplified from about 260 ng of peripheral blood genomic DNA per sample. The CDR3 consists of 14 residues. TRB rearrangements were amplified by touch-down multiplex PCR with mixed TRB-A/B primers. TCRdb reprocessed the multiplex PCR reads, with one entry per CDR3 protein and no DNA. The sample data list some 12,000 distinct CDR3 sequences. Comments on this clonotype: The antigen remains undetermined.

These same data were also listed under a study on T cell repertoires in aging, cancer and after chemotherapy. As that report states: Rebound thymic output was suggested by rising median generation probability during chemotherapy in each cancer cohort.

The sequence was obtained from a human donor in good health. The chain joins TRBV12-3 or TRBV12-4 to TRBJ1-6; without DNA, the TCRdb call of TRBD1 cannot be checked. Specimen: peripheral blood. This CDR3 reads CASSSTGLVSPLHF.